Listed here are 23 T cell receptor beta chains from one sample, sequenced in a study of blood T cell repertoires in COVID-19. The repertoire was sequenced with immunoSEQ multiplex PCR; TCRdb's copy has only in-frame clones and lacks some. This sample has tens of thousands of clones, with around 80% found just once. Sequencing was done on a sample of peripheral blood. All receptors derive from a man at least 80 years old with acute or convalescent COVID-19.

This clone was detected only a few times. CDR3 loop: CASSQPGQGANYGYTF. CDR3 nucleotide sequence: TGTGCCAGCAGCCAACCGGGACAGGGAGCTAACTATGGCTACACCTTC. This chain joins TRBV3-1 (or the pseudogene TRBV3-2) and TRBJ1-2; 9 nucleotides line up with TRBD1. This CDR3 has 16 amino acids. Per germline, CDR1 LGHDT and CDR2 YNNKEL (reference sequence). After removal of 2 bases from V and 0 bases from J, the junction contained 4 bases not matched to a gene.

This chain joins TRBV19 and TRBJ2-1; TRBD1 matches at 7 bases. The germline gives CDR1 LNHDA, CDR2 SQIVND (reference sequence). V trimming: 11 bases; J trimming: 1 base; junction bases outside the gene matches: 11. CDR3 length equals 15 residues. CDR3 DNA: TGTGCCCGCGAAGAGGGGGCCTCTTCCTACAATGAGCAGTTCTTC. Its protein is CAREEGASSYNEQFF.

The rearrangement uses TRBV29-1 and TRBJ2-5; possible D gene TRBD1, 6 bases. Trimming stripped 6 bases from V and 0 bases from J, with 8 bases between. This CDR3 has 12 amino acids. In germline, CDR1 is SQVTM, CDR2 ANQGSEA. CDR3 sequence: CSVRTDQETQYF. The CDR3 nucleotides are TGCAGCGTCCGGACAGACCAAGAGACCCAGTACTTC.

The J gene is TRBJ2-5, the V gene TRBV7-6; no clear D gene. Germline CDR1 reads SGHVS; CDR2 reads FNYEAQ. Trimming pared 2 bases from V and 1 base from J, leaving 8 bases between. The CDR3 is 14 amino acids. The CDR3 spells CASSLSPGQETQYF. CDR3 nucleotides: TGTGCCAGCAGCTTAAGCCCAGGCCAAGAGACCCAGTACTTC.

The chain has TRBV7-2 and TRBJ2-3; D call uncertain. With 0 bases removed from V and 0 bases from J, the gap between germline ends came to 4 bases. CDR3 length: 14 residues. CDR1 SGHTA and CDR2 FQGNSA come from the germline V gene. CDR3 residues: CASSLAGSTDTQYF. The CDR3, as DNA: TGTGCCAGCAGCTTAGCCGGGAGCACAGATACGCAGTATTTT. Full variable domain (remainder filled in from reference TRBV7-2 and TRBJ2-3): GAGVSQSPSNKVTEKGKDVELRCDPISGHTALYWYRQSLGQGLEFLIYFQGNSAPDKSGLPSDRFSAERTGGSVSTLTIQRTQQEDSAVYLCASSLAGSTDTQYFGPGTRLTVL.

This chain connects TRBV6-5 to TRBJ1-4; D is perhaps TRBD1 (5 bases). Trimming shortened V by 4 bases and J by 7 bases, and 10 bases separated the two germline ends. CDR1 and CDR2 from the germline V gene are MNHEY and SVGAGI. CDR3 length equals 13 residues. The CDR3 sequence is CASSSIDSEKLFF. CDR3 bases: TGTGCCAGCAGTTCTATCGACAGTGAAAAACTGTTTTTT.

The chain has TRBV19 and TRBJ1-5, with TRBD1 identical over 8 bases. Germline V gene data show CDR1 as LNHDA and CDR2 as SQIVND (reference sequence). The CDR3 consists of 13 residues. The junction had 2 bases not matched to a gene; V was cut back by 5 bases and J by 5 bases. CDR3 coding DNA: TGTGCCAGTAGTGGACAGGGACATCAGCCCCAGCATTTT. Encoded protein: CASSGQGHQPQHF.

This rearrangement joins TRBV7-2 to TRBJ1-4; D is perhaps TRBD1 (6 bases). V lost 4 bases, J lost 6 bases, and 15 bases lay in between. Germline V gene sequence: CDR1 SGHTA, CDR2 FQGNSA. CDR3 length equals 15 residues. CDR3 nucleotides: TGTGCCAGCAGCTACGATCCAGGGGTAGATGAAAAACTGTTTTTT. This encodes CASSYDPGVDEKLFF.

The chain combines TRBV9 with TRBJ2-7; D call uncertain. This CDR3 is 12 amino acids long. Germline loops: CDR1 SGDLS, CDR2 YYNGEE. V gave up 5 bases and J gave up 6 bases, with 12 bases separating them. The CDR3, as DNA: TGTGCCAGCAGTCGGGTGTCGGGCGAGCAGTACTTC. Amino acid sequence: CASSRVSGEQYF.

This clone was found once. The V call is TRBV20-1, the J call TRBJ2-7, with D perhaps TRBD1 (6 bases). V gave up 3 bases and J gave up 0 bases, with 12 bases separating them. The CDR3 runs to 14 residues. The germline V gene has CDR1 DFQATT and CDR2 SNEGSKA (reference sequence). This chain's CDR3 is CSASRDTTSYEQYF. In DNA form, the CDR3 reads TGCAGTGCTAGTAGGGACACGACCTCCTACGAGCAGTACTTC.

The CDR3 DNA sequence: TGCGCCAGCAGCCCACAACAGGATACCGGGGAGCTGTTTTTT. Translating gives CASSPQQDTGELFF. The J gene is TRBJ2-2, the V gene TRBV4-3; D perhaps matches TRBD1 (5 bases). The CDR3 contains 14 residues. The germline CDR1 and CDR2 sequences are LGHNA and YSLEER. The ends were cut back, 4 bases at V and 5 bases at J, with 11 bases in the middle.

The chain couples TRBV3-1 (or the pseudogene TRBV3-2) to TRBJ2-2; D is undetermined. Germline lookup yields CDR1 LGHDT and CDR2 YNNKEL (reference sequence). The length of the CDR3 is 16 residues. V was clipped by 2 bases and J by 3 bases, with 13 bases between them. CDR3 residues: CASSQSRLLDTGELFF. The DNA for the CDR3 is TGTGCCAGCAGCCAATCCCGCCTTTTAGACACCGGGGAGCTGTTTTTT.

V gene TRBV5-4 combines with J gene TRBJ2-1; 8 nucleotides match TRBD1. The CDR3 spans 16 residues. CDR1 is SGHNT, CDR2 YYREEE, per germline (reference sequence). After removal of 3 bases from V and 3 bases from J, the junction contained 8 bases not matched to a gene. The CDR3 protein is CASSYDRGRLYNEQFF. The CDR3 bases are TGTGCCAGCAGCTACGACAGGGGCAGACTCTACAATGAGCAGTTCTTC. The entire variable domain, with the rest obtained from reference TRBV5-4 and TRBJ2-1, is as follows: ETGVTQSPTHLIKTRGQQVTLRCSSQSGHNTVSWYQQALGQGPQFIFQYYREEENGRGNFPPRFSGLQFPNYSSELNVNALELDDSALYLCASSYDRGRLYNEQFFGPGTRLTVL.

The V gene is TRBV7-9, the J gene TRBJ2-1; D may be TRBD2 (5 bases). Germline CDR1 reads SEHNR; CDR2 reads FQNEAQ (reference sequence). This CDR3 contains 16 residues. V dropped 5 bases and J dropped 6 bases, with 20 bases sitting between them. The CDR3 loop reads CASSPPGEGWGNEQFF. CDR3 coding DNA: TGTGCCAGCAGCCCCCCGGGCGAGGGATGGGGCAATGAGCAGTTCTTC. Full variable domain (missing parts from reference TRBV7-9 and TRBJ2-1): DTGVSQNPRHKITKRGQNVTFRCDPISEHNRLYWYRQTLGQGPEFLTYFQNEAQLEKSRLLSDRFSAERPKGSFSTLEIQRTEQGDSAMYLCASSPPGEGWGNEQFFGPGTRLTVL.

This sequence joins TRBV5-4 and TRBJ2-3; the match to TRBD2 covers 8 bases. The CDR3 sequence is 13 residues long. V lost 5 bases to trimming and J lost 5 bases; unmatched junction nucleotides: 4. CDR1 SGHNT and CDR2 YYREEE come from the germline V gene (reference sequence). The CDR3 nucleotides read TGTGCCAGCAGTAGCGGGGTGGAAGATACGCAGTATTTT. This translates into CASSSGVEDTQYF. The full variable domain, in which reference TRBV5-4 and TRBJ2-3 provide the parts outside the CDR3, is ETGVTQSPTHLIKTRGQQVTLRCSSQSGHNTVSWYQQALGQGPQFIFQYYREEENGRGNFPPRFSGLQFPNYSSELNVNALELDDSALYLCASSSGVEDTQYFGPGTRLTVL.

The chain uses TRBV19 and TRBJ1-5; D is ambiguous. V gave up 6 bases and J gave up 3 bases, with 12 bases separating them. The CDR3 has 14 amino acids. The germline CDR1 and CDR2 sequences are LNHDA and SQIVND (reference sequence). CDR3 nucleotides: TGTGCCAGTAGGGGAACAGACTACAATCAGCCCCAGCATTTT. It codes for CASRGTDYNQPQHF.

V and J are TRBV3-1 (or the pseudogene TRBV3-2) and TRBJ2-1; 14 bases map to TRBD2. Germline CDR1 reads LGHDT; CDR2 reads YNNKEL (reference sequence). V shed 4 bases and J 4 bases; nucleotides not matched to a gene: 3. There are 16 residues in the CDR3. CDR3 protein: CASSRGTSGRYNEQFF. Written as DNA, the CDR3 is TGTGCCAGCAGCCGCGGGACTAGCGGGAGATACAATGAGCAGTTCTTC.

The CDR3 region has the DNA TGTGCCAGCAGAAGGCGGGAGGGCCTTTTTGAGAATGAGCAGTTCTTC. Translated: CASRRREGLFENEQFF. The chain couples TRBV7-8 to TRBJ2-1; 9 nucleotides match TRBD2. The CDR3 has 16 amino acids. Germline-derived CDR1 and CDR2 are SGHVS and FQNEAQ. The J segment lost 7 bases and the V segment lost 6 bases, leaving 13 bases of the junction unmatched.

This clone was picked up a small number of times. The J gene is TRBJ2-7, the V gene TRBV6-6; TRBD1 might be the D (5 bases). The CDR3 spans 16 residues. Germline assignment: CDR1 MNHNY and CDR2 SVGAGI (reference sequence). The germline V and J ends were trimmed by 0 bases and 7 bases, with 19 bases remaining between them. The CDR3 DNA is TGTGCCAGCAGTTACTCGTTCGTTGGGGCCTTGGGGGAGCAGTACTTC. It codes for CASSYSFVGALGEQYF.

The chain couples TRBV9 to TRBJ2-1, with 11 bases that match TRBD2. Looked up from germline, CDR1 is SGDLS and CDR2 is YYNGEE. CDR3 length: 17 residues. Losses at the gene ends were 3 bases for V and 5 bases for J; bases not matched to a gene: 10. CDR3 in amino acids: CASSGDPKLAGDNEQFF. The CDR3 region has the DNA TGTGCCAGCAGCGGGGACCCTAAACTAGCGGGGGACAATGAGCAGTTCTTC.

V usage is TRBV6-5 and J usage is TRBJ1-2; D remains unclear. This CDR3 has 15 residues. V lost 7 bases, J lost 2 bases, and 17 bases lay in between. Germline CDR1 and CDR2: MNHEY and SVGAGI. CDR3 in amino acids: CASTGGPRRNYGYTF. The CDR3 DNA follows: TGTGCCAGCACAGGAGGGCCGCGAAGAAACTATGGCTACACCTTC.

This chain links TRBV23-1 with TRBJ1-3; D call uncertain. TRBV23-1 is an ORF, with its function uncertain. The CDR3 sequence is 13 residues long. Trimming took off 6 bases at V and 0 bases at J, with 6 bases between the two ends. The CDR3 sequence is CASSHSSGNTIYF. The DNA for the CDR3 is TGCGCCAGCAGCCACAGCTCTGGAAACACCATATATTTT.

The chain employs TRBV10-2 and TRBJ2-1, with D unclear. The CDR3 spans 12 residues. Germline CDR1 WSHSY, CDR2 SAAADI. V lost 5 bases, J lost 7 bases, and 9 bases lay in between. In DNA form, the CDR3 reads TGCGCCAGCAGTCTGCGTTGGAATGAGCAGTTCTTC. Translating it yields CASSLRWNEQFF.